The clone carrying this TCR beta chain has just one count. Its target is unknown. Use of 60 Vbeta and 13 Jbeta primers characterized the PCR. Only in-frame clones appear in the TCRdb table, and some are missing; sequencing was by immunoSEQ multiplex PCR. This sample yields about 100,000 clones, of which about 70% are seen a single time; approximately 2.5% belongs to the top ten. This sample was taken from a study of cytomegalovirus exposure and HLA in healthy donors. Study-wide findings and caveats: Sequencing likely generated an artifact that appeared as a cluster of highly shared sequence variants. CMV serostatus was the sole immune exposure data available.

Trimming pared 4 bases from V and 1 base from J, leaving 15 bases between. Germline CDR1 reads SGHDT; CDR2 reads YYEEEE. This CDR3 is built from 15 residues. Although they were nominally healthy when sampled, donors likely had unrecorded immune exposures. This TCR was recovered from a man between 45 and 60 years old in good health and CMV-seropositive. V gene TRBV5-6 combines with J gene TRBJ2-7; possibly TRBD2 for D (5 bases). Material for sequencing was PBMCs. This chain's CDR3 is CASSPAAGDSYEQYF. DNA for the CDR3: TGTGCCAGCAGCCCGGCCGCGGGCGATTCCTACGAGCAGTACTTC.